This TCR beta chain appears in the sequencing data of a study of cytomegalovirus exposure and HLA in healthy donors. Notes on the study in general: Later work associated roughly 15,000 TCR beta sequences with HLA alleles at 0.05 false discovery rate. Equally common other TCR beta chains were less clonally expanded than HLA-associated ones, a later analysis found.

This clone was seen more than once but under ten times. Its antigen is still unknown. CDR3 size: 15 residues. V lost 4 bases and J lost 4, with 17 bases in between. Germline values: CDR1 SEHNR, CDR2 FQNEAQ (reference sequence). PCR involved 60 Vbeta and 13 Jbeta primers. Measured with immunoSEQ multiplex PCR; TCRdb has only the in-frame clones, and not every one. The sample lists some 160,000 clones, roughly three quarters occurring once. The receptor was isolated from a man in his sixties in good health and CMV-seronegative. This chain connects TRBV7-9 to TRBJ2-7; a possible D gene is TRBD1 (6 bases). Input material: PBMCs. CDR3 in DNA: TGTGCCAGCAGCTCGGCCGCACAGGGTGGGTACGAGCAGTACTTC. Its translation: CASSSAAQGGYEQYF. The variable domain in full, completed from reference TRBV7-9 and TRBJ2-7, reads DTGVSQNPRHKITKRGQNVTFRCDPISEHNRLYWYRQTLGQGPEFLTYFQNEAQLEKSRLLSDRFSAERPKGSFSTLEIQRTEQGDSAMYLCASSSAAQGGYEQYFGPGTRLTVT.